The source of this T cell receptor beta chain is a study of cytotoxic CD8 clonotypes in ibrutinib-treated CLL. Study-wide background: Outcomes included around 25 partial and 2 complete responses; after median around 5.5 years, roughly 14 stayed remitted and roughly twelve progressed. Study findings and constraints: Sustained-remission patients were sampled at different times than progressing patients were.

Germline values: CDR1 SGHTA, CDR2 FQGNSA. This CDR3 has 14 residues. V was trimmed by 2 bases and J by 5 bases, leaving 12 bases between them. Generated by immunoSEQ multiplex PCR, the TCRdb table keeps only in-frame clones and is missing some. The sample holds under 35,000 clones, more than 60% seen once. Points on this clone: Its target is not known.

The sequencing used PBMCs, collected after 24 months of ibrutinib treatment. This receptor was obtained from a human donor with chronic lymphocytic leukemia. The rearrangement uses TRBV7-2 and TRBJ2-5, with D possibly TRBD1 on 5 matching bases. CDR3 amino acids: CASSLQWGRETQYF. In DNA, the CDR3 is TGTGCCAGCAGCTTACAATGGGGCCGGGAGACCCAGTACTTC.